The T cell receptor (beta chain) under discussion was sequenced for a study of T cell changes during pregnancy in multiple sclerosis. V shed 1 base, J shed 6 bases, and the junction held 4 bases outside the gene matches. This CDR3 has 13 amino acids. Germline CDR1 GTSNPN, CDR2 SVGIG (reference sequence). Repertoires were generated with immunoSEQ multiplex PCR, while TCRdb's copy carries only in-frame clones and drops some. The sample lists approximately 40,000 clones, more than 90% seen once, with about 12% in the top ten. The chain uses TRBV30 and TRBJ1-2; 8 nucleotides match TRBD1. This specimen consisted of CD8+ T cells from peripheral blood mononuclear cells, obtained after pregnancy. The source is a female donor with multiple sclerosis, enrolled in a pregnancy study. CDR3 DNA sequence: TGTGCCTGGAGTGCCAGGGGGCTTCATGGCTACACCTTC. It yields the protein CAWSARGLHGYTF.